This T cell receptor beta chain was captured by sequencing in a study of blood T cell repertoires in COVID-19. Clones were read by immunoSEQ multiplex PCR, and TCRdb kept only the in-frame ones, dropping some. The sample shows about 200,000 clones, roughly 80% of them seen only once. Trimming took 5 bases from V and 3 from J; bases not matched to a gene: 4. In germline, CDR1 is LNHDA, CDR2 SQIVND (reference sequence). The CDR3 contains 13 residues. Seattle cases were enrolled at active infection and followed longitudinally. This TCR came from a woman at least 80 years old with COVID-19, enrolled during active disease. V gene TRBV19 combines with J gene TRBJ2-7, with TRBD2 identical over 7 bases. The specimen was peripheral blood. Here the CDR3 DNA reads TGTGCCAGTAGTGTATCTAGCGGCTACGAGCAGTACTTC. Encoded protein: CASSVSSGYEQYF.